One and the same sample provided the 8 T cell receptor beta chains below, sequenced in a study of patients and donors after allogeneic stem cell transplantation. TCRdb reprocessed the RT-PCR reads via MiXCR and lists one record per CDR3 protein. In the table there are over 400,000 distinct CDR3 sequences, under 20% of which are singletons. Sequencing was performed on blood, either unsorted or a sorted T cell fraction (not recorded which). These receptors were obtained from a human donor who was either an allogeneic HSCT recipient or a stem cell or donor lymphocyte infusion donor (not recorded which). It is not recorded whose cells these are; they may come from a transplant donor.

The CDR3 here is CASSRDQGLAGGPGDTQYF. CDR3 bases: TGCGCCAGCAGCCGTGACCAAGGACTAGCGGGGGGGCCGGGAGATACGCAGTATTTT. This chain joins TRBV4-1 and TRBJ2-3, with 15 positions matching TRBD2. The CDR3 is 19 residues long. The junction had 13 bases not matched to a gene; V was cut back by 4 bases and J by 5 bases. Germline V gene lookup returns CDR1 MGHRA and CDR2 YSYEKL.

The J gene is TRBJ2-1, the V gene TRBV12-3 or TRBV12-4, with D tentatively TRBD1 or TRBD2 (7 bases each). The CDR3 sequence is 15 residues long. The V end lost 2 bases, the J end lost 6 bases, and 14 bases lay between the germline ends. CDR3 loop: CASSLQARGGNEQFF. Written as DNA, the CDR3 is TGTGCCAGCAGTTTACAGGCCAGGGGGGGCAATGAGCAGTTCTTC.

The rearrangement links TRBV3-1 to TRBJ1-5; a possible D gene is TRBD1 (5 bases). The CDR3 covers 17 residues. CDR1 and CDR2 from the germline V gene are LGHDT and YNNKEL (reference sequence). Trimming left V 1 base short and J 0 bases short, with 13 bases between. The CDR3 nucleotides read TGTGCCAGCAGCCAAGGTAGATCACAGGTTAGCAATCAGCCCCAGCATTTT. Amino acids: CASSQGRSQVSNQPQHF.

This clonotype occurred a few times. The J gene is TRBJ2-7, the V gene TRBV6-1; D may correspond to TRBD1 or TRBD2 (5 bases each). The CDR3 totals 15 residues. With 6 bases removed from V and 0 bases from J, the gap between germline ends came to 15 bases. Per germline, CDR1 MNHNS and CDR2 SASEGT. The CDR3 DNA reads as TGTGCCAGCAGGGCCGGGACGAGGAGCTCCTACGAGCAGTACTTC. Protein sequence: CASRAGTRSSYEQYF.

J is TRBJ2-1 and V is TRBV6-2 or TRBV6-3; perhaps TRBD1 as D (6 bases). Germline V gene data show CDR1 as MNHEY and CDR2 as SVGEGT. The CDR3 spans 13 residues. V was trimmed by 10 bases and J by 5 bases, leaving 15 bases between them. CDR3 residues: CAINRAPHNEQFF. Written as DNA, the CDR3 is TGTGCCATCAACAGGGCCCCTCACAATGAGCAGTTCTTC.

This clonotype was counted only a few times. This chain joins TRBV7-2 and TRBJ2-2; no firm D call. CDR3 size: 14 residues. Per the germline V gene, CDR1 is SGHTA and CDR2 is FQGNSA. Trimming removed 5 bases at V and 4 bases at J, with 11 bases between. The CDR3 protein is CASSPMDLTGELFF. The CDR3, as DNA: TGTGCCAGCAGCCCTATGGACCTCACCGGGGAGCTGTTTTTT.

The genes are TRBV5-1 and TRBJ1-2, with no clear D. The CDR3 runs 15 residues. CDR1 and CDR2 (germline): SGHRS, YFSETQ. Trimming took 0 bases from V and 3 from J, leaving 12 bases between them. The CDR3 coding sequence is TGCGCCAGCAGCTTGGGGCATTTCCACGACTATGGCTACACCTTC. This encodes CASSLGHFHDYGYTF. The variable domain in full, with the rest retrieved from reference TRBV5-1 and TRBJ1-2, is KAGVTQTPRYLIKTRGQQVTLSCSPISGHRSVSWYQQTPGQGLQFLFEYFSETQRNKGNFPGRFSGRQFSNSRSEMNVSTLELGDSALYLCASSLGHFHDYGYTFGSGTRLTVV.

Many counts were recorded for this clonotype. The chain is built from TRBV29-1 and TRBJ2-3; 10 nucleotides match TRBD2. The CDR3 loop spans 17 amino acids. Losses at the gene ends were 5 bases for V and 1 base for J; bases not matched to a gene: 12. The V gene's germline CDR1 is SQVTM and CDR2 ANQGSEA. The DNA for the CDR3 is TGCAGCGTTTATAAATCTAGCGGGGGAGCGGGCACAGATACGCAGTATTTT. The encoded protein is CSVYKSSGGAGTDTQYF.